This TCR beta chain appears in the sequencing data of a study of a mutant IDH1 vaccine in newly diagnosed glioma. Study-wide background: Vaccination started 4-6 weeks after radiotherapy alone, or with temozolomide cycles. Therapy received beforehand was radiotherapy, temozolomide, or both, with most patients given both.

As to this clone: What it binds is not known.

Germline V gene sequence: CDR1 LNHDA, CDR2 SQIVND (reference sequence). CDR3 size: 15 residues. Between the trimmed V and J ends, which lost 3 bases and 3 bases, there was a span of 9 bases. Noted time point: week 11, during vaccination. With topical imiquimod, each dose of the vaccine consisted of 300 ug of mutant IDH1 20-mer peptide. Generated by immunoSEQ multiplex PCR, the TCRdb table keeps only in-frame clones and is missing some. The table lists 31,000 or so clones, 75% to 85% of them singletons. General study results and limits: Top-clonotype changes in peripheral T cells seemed unrelated to pseudoprogression.

The clonotype comes from a young man with glioma. Source: PBMCs, taken from a glioma patient whose treatment included an IDH1 peptide vaccine. The V call is TRBV19, the J call TRBJ1-6; D not certain. CDR3 protein: CASSIKQGYNSPLHF. DNA for the CDR3: TGTGCCAGTAGTATCAAACAAGGCTATAATTCACCCCTCCACTTT.